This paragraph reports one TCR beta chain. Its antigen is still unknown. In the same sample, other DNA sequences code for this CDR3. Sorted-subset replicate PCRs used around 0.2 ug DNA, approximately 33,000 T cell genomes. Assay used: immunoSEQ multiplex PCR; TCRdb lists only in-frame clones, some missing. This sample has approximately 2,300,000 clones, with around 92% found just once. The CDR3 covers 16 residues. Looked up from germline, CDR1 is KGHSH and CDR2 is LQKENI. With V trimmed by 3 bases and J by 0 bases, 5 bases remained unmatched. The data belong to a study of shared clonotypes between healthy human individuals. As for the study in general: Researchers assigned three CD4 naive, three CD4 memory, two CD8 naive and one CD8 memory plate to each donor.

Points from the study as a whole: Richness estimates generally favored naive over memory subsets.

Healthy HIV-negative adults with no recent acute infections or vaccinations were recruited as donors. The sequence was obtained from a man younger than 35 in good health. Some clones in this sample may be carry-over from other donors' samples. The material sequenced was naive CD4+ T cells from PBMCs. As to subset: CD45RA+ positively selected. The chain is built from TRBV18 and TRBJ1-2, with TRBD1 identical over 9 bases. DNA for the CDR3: TGTGCCAGCTCACCCGGGACAGGGACAGCTAACTATGGCTACACCTTC. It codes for CASSPGTGTANYGYTF.